One TCR beta chain is described in this entry. Antigen unknown. Triplicate sorts of 300,000 cells per CD8+ subset. The authors gated naive CD8+ T cells as CD45RO-CCR7+CD27+CD95-. The source of the sample is a study of CXCR3-negative and CXCR3-positive naive CD8 T cells. Notes on the study in general: Both naive subsets, CXCR3-negative and CXCR3-positive, displayed similar TRBV-TRBJ usage, unlike memory cells. CXCR3-positive naive cells carried more hydrophobic TRB CDR3s than CXCR3-negative ones.

CDR1 and CDR2 from the germline V gene are SQVTM and ANQGSEA. The CDR3 is 12 residues long. The method, 5' RACE with UMI labels, was used to prepare the TRB cDNA libraries. Following a re-call of the 5' RACE reads, TCRdb has one entry per CDR3 protein and lacks DNA. Found here are tens of thousands of distinct CDR3 sequences; the top ten clones hold around 0.58%. The TCR was taken from a human donor in good health. Some clones in this sample may be carry-over from other donors' samples. The sequenced sample consisted of naive CXCR3+ CD8+ T cells from blood. Subset: CD45RO-CCR7+CD27+CD95- naive CD8+ T cells expressing CXCR3 (TNR3+). V gene TRBV29-1 combines with J gene TRBJ2-7; as DNA is missing, the TRBD1 call by TCRdb cannot be tested. The CDR3 sequence: CSVGQGPNEQYF.